This T cell receptor (beta chain) was recorded in a study of shared clonotypes between healthy human individuals. Whole-study results and caveats: Compared with clonotypes that all four donors shared, non-shared clonotypes had lower generation probabilities.

The naive CD8 population came from CD45RO-negative cells selected for CCR7, without terminally differentiated effector memory CD45RA+ cells. Assay used: immunoSEQ multiplex PCR; TCRdb lists only in-frame clones, some missing. The profile shows 500,000 to 700,000 clones, about 95% of them singletons. In regard to this clone: Its antigen is unidentified.

This TCR came from a woman aged 25-40 years in good health. Sequenced: naive CD8+ T cells sorted from blood.

CDR3 coding DNA: TGTGCCAGCAGCTTAGATGGGTCGGGAGACGAGCAGTTCTTC. Translating gives CASSLDGSGDEQFF. The chain links TRBV7-2 to TRBJ2-1, with a weak D call TRBD2 (6 bases). This CDR3 has 14 amino acids. Per the germline V gene, CDR1 is SGHTA and CDR2 is FQGNSA. Deletions cut 1 base from V and 10 bases from J, with 14 bases between.